One and the same sample provided the 12 T cell receptor beta chains below, sequenced in a study of blood T cell repertoires in COVID-19. Only in-frame clones appear in the TCRdb table, and some are missing; sequencing was by immunoSEQ multiplex PCR. Here the sample spans some 200,000 clones, 75% to 85% being singletons. Sample: peripheral blood. The receptors originated from a human donor in a cohort sampled during active COVID-19.

J is TRBJ1-1 and V is TRBV18; unclear D gene. Trimming removed 2 bases from V and 1 base from J, with 11 bases in between. The CDR3 covers 15 residues. Germline V gives CDR1 KGHSH, CDR2 LQKENI. The CDR3 reads CASSPGGLSNTEAFF. The CDR3 DNA reads as TGTGCCAGCTCACCAGGAGGCTTATCGAACACTGAAGCTTTCTTT.

The V and J genes are TRBV20-1 and TRBJ1-5; no clear D. Germline CDR1 and CDR2: DFQATT and SNEGSKA (reference sequence). V gave up 3 bases and J gave up 0 bases, with 18 bases separating them. This CDR3 region has 17 residues. This chain's CDR3 is CSASLGPRRDSNQPQHF. The DNA of the CDR3 is TGCAGTGCTAGTTTGGGTCCCAGGAGGGATAGCAATCAGCCCCAGCATTTT.

This clone was counted between two and nine times. The J gene is TRBJ1-5, the V gene TRBV5-6; tentatively, D is TRBD1 (6 bases). The CDR3 has 15 amino acids. The V gene's germline CDR1 is SGHDT and CDR2 YYEEEE. Between the trimmed V and J ends, which lost 3 bases and 0 bases, there was a span of 10 bases. Here the CDR3 DNA reads TGTGCCAGCAGCTGGGGACAACATAGCAATCAGCCCCAGCATTTT. Translation gives CASSWGQHSNQPQHF.

In regard to this clone: The junction and the germline gene differ at one end; a read error may be behind it. The chain joins TRBV7-9 to TRBJ2-3, with TRBD2 matching over 11 bases. CDR3 size: 14 residues. Germline values: CDR1 SEHNR, CDR2 FQNEAQ (reference sequence). CDR3 region: CASSLAGGVDTQYF. CDR3 bases: TGTGCCAGCAGCCTAGCGGGAGGAGTAGATACGCAGTATTTT.

The chain links TRBV3-1 (or the pseudogene TRBV3-2) to TRBJ1-4; TRBD1 aligns across 8 bases. Losses at the gene ends were 3 bases for V and 0 bases for J; bases not matched to a gene: 12. Germline values: CDR1 LGHDT, CDR2 YNNKEL (reference sequence). The CDR3 sequence is 19 residues long. CDR3 sequence reads: CASSQAPTGATATNEKLFF. DNA of the CDR3: TGTGCCAGCAGCCAGGCCCCGACAGGGGCAACTGCAACTAATGAAAAACTGTTTTTT.

The genes are TRBV18 and TRBJ1-2; 7 bases line up with TRBD1. CDR1 is KGHSH, CDR2 LQKENI, per germline. Trimming took 1 base from V and 7 from J; bases not matched to a gene: 3. This CDR3 contains 13 residues. The CDR3 region is CASSPQGATGYTF. In DNA, the CDR3 is TGTGCCAGCTCACCACAGGGGGCAACTGGCTACACCTTC.

In its sample, this clone was seen many times. The chain is built from TRBV2 and TRBJ2-1, with TRBD2 matching over 9 bases. The germline V gene encodes CDR1 SNHLY and CDR2 FYNNEI. V shed 7 bases and J 6 bases; nucleotides not matched to a gene: 4. The CDR3 consists of 13 residues. In nucleotides, the CDR3 is TGTGCCAGCACGGGACTAGCTGTCAATGAGCAGTTCTTC. Translation gives CASTGLAVNEQFF.

The rearrangement links TRBV5-1 to TRBJ2-2; TRBD1 matches 8 bases. The trim removed 1 base at V and 3 bases at J, leaving 8 bases unmatched. In germline, CDR1 is SGHRS, CDR2 YFSETQ. CDR3 length equals 17 residues. CDR3 in amino acids: CASSLRSGGLDTGELFF. As DNA, the CDR3 is TGCGCCAGCAGCTTGAGGTCAGGGGGCCTGGACACCGGGGAGCTGTTTTTT.

J is TRBJ2-7 and V is TRBV10-3; D possibly corresponds to TRBD2 (6 bases). The germline V gene encodes CDR1 ENHRY and CDR2 SYGVKD. The CDR3 runs 14 residues. V was cut by 10 bases and J by 3 bases, with 19 bases left in between. CDR3 residues: CATPNLAADYEQYF. The CDR3 DNA is TGTGCCACGCCCAACTTAGCGGCAGACTACGAGCAGTACTTC.

This clone was seen a single time. The chain combines TRBV5-6 with TRBJ2-5; TRBD1 is a possible D gene (6 bases). Germline V gene data show CDR1 as SGHDT and CDR2 as YYEEEE. Deletions cut 1 base from V and 4 bases from J, with 14 bases between. This CDR3 is built from 15 residues. The CDR3 region is CASSLKGTGLETQYF. Written as DNA, the CDR3 is TGTGCCAGCAGCTTGAAAGGAACAGGGCTAGAGACCCAGTACTTC. The whole variable domain, filled in from reference TRBV5-6 and TRBJ2-5, reads DAGVTQSPTHLIKTRGQQVTLRCSPKSGHDTVSWYQQALGQGPQFIFQYYEEEERQRGNFPDRFSGHQFPNYSSELNVNALLLGDSALYLCASSLKGTGLETQYFGPGTRLLVL.

This rearrangement joins TRBV18 to TRBJ2-7; tentatively, D is TRBD2 (7 bases). The V gene lost 1 base and the J gene lost 0 bases, with 22 bases spanning the gap. Germline V CDR1 and CDR2: KGHSH, LQKENI. This CDR3 contains 19 residues. In DNA, the CDR3 is TGTGCCAGCTCACCACTTGAAGGGGGGGCGCGGGTCAACTCCTACGAGCAGTACTTC. Translated, it gives CASSPLEGGARVNSYEQYF.

This chain joins TRBV19 and TRBJ1-5; D is unclear. Germline V lookup: CDR1 LNHDA, CDR2 SQIVND (reference sequence). V lost 7 bases to trimming and J lost 0 bases, with 19 bases between them. The CDR3 has 17 residues. CDR3 nucleotides: TGTGCCAGTACCCAGGATGTTCCGAAGAGTAGCAATCAGCCCCAGCATTTT. The encoded protein is CASTQDVPKSSNQPQHF.